This TCR beta chain was identified during a study of T cells of healthy individuals (dated by TCRdb to the late 2010s). This clonotype was counted only a few times. The antigen it binds to is not known. Base qualities are not provided; no much larger clone lies one nucleotide away. CDR1 DFQATT and CDR2 SNEGSKA are derived from the germline V gene (reference sequence). Trimming removed 2 bases from V and 4 bases from J, leaving 16 bases between the germline ends. The CDR3 spans 15 residues, from the cysteine through the phenylalanine. Just CDR3 DNA is preserved here, 45 bases in frame from base 1. Library generation was performed with 5' RACE. The instrument given in TCRdb is Illumina MiSeq. TCRdb reprocessed the public reads (quality trimming at Q25 with fastp, clone calling with MiXCR) and kept in-frame beta chains. Merged by CDR3 protein, the rows form single entries marked with the most common genes and DNA. This sample comprises 95,000 to 100,000 distinct CDR3 sequences, 15% to 20% of them detected only once. The ten top clones hold roughly 6.1% of the sample.

The chain uses TRBV20-1 and TRBJ2-3; the D gene is possibly TRBD2, with 6 bases matching. This receptor was obtained from a human donor in good health. The base sequence is TGCAGTGCTAGATTAACCTCCGGGAGATCAGATACGCAGTATTTT. This sequence encodes CSARLTSGRSDTQYF.